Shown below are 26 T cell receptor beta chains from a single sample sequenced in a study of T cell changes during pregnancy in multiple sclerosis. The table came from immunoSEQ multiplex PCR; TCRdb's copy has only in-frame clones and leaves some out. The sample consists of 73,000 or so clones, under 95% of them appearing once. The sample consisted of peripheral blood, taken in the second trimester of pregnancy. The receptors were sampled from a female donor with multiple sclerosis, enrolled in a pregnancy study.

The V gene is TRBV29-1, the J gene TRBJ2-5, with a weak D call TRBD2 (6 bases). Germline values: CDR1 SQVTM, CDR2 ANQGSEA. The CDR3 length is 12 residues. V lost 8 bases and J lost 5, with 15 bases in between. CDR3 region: CSLADAGETQYF. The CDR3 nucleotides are TGCAGCTTAGCTGACGCGGGGGAGACCCAGTACTTC.

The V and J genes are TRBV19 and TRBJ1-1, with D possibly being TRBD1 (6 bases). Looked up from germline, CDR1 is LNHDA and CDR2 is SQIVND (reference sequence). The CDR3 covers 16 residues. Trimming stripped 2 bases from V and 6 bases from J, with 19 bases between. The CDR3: CASSIRPPLQGSEAFF. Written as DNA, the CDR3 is TGTGCCAGTAGTATACGTCCCCCCCTTCAGGGGTCTGAAGCTTTCTTT.

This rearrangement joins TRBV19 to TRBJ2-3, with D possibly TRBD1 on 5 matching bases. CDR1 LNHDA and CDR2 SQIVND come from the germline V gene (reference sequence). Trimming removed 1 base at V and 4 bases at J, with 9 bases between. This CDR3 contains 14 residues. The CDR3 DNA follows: TGTGCCAGTAGTATAGGTGGGGCTTCAGATACGCAGTATTTT. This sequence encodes CASSIGGASDTQYF.

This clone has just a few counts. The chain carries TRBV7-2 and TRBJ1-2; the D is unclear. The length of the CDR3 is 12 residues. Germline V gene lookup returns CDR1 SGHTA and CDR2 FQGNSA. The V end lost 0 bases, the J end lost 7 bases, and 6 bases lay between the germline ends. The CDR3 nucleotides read TGTGCCAGCAGCTTAGCCGGTGGTGGCTACACCTTC. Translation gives CASSLAGGGYTF.

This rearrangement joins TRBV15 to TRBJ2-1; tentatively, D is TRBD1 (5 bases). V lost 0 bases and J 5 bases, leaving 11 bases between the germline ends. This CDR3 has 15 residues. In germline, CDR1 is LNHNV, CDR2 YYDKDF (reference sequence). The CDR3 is CATSRDLVGDNEQFF. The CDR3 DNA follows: TGTGCCACCAGCAGAGATTTGGTAGGGGACAATGAGCAGTTCTTC.

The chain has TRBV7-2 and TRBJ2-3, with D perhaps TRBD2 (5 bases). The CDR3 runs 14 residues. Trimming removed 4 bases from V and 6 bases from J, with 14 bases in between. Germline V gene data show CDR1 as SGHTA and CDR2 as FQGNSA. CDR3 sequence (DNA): TGTGCCAGCAGCTGGGCCCAAGGACTGGATACGCAGTATTTT. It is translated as CASSWAQGLDTQYF.

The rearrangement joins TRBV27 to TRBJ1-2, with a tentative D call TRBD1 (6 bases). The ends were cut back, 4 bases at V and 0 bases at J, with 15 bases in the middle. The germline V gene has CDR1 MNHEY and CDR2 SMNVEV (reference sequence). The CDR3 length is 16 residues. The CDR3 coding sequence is TGTGCCAGCAGTTCGAACAGGGCGCGAACTAACTATGGCTACACCTTC. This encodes CASSSNRARTNYGYTF.

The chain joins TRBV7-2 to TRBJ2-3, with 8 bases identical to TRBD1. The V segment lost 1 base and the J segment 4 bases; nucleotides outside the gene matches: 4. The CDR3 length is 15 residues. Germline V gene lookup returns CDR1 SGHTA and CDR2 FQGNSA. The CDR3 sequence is CASSLGQGLADTQYF. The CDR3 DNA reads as TGTGCCAGCAGCTTAGGACAGGGGTTAGCAGATACGCAGTATTTT.

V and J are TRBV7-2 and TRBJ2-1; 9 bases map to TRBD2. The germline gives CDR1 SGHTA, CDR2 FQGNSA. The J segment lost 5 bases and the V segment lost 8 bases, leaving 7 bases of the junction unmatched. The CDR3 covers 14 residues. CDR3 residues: CASERGGAHNEQFF. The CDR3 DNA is TGTGCCAGCGAGCGCGGGGGGGCCCACAATGAGCAGTTCTTC.

CDR3 sequence (DNA): TGTGCCAGCAGCTTGGATGGGAGCTCGGATGGCTACACCTTC. Translated, it gives CASSLDGSSDGYTF. The rearrangement links TRBV5-6 to TRBJ1-2; D not certain. Looked up from germline, CDR1 is SGHDT and CDR2 is YYEEEE. The V end was cut by 0 bases, the J end by 6 bases, with 12 bases between. The CDR3 length is 14 residues.

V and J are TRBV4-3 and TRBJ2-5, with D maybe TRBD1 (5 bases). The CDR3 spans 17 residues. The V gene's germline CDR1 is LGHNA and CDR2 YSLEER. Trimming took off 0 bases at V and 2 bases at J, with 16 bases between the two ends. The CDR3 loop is CASSQDAAGKGQETQYF. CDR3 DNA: TGCGCCAGCAGCCAAGATGCGGCAGGGAAGGGTCAAGAGACCCAGTACTTC.

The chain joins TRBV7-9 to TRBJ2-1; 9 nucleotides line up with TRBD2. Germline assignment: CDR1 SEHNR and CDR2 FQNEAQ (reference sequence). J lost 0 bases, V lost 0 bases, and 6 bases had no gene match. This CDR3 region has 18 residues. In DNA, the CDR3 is TGTGCCAGCAGCTTAGCTCGTGCTAGCGGGGACTCCTACAATGAGCAGTTCTTC. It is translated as CASSLARASGDSYNEQFF.

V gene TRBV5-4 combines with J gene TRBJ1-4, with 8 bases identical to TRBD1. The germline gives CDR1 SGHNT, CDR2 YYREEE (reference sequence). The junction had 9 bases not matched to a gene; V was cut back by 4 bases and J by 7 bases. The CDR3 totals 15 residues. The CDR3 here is CASSPVGQAGEKLFF. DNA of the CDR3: TGTGCCAGCAGCCCGGTGGGACAGGCGGGTGAAAAACTGTTTTTT.

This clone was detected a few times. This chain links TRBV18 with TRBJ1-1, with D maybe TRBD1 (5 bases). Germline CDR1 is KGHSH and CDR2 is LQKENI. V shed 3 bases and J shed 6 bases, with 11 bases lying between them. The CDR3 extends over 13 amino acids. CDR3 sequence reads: CASSPSRDAEAFF. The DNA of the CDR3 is TGTGCCAGCTCACCGTCGCGGGACGCTGAAGCTTTCTTT.

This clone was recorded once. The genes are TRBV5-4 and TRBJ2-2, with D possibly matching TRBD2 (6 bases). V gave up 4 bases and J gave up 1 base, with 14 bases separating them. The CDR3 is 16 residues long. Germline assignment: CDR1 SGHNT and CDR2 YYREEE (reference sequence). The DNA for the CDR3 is TGTGCCAGCAGCCCCTTACGGCGGGAGAACACCGGGGAGCTGTTTTTT. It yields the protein CASSPLRRENTGELFF. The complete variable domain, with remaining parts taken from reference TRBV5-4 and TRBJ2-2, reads ETGVTQSPTHLIKTRGQQVTLRCSSQSGHNTVSWYQQALGQGPQFIFQYYREEENGRGNFPPRFSGLQFPNYSSELNVNALELDDSALYLCASSPLRRENTGELFFGEGSRLTVL.

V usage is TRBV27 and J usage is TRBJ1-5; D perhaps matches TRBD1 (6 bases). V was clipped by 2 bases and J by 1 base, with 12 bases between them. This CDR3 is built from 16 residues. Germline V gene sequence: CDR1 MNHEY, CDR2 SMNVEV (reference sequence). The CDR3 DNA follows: TGTGCCAGCAGTTTAGGGGGAGGGGGAAGCAATCAGCCCCAGCATTTT. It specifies CASSLGGGGSNQPQHF.

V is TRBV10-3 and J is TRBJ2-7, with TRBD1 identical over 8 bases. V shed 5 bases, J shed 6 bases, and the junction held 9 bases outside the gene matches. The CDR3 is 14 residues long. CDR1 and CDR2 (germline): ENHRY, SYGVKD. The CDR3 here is CAISQQGGGVEQYF. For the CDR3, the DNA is TGTGCCATCAGTCAACAGGGGGGCGGGGTCGAGCAGTACTTC.

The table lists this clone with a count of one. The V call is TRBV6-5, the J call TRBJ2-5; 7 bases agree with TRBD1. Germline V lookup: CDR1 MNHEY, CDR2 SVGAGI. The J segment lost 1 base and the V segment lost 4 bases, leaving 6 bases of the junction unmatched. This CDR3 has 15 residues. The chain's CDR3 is CASSSSGQLQETQYF. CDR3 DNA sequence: TGTGCCAGCAGTTCATCGGGACAGCTCCAAGAGACCCAGTACTTC.

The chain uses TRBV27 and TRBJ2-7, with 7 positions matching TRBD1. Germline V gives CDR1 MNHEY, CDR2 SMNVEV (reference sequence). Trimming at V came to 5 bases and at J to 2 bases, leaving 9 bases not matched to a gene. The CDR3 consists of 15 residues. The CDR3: CASSLRTGVPYEQYF. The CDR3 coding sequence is TGTGCCAGCAGTCTACGTACAGGGGTTCCCTACGAGCAGTACTTC.

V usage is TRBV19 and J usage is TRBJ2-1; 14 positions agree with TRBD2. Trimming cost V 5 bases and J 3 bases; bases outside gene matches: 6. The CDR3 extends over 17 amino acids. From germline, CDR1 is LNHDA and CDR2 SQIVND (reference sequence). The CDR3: CASSQGLAGGRYNEQFF. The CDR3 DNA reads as TGTGCCAGTAGTCAAGGACTAGCGGGGGGCCGCTACAATGAGCAGTTCTTC.

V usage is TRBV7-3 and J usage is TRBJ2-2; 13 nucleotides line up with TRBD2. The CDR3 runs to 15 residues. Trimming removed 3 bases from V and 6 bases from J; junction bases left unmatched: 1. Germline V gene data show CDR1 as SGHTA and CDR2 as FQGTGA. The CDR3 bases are TGTGCCAGCAGCTTCGGACTAGCGGGGGCCGGGGAGCTGTTTTTT. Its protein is CASSFGLAGAGELFF.

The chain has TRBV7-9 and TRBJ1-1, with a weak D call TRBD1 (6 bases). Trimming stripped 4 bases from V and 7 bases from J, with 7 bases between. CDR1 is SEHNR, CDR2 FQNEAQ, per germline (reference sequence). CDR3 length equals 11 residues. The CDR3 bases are TGTGCCAGCAGCTGGACAGTTGAAGCTTTCTTT. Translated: CASSWTVEAFF.

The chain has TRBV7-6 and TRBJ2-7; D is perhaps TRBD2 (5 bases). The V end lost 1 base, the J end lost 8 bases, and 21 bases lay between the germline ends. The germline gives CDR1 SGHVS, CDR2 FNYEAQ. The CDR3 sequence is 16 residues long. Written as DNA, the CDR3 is TGTGCCAGCAGCTTAGAGGTTAGCAGACTCGGAGGACAGCAGTACTTC. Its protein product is CASSLEVSRLGGQQYF.

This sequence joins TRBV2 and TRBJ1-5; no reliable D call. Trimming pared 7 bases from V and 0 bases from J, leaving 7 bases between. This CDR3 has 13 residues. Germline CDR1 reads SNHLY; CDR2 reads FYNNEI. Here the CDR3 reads CASKQSSNQPQHF. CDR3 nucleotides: TGTGCCAGCAAACAAAGTAGCAATCAGCCCCAGCATTTT. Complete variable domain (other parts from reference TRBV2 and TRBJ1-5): EPEVTQTPSHQVTQMGQEVILRCVPISNHLYFYWYRQILGQKVEFLVSFYNNEISEKSEIFDDQFSVERPDGSNFTLKIRSTKLEDSAMYFCASKQSSNQPQHFGDGTRLSIL.

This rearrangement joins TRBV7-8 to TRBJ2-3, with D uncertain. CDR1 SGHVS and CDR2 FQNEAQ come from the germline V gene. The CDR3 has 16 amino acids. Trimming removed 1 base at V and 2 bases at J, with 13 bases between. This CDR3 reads CASSLGAGTPTDTQYF. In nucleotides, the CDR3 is TGTGCCAGCAGCTTAGGGGCCGGAACTCCCACAGATACGCAGTATTTT.

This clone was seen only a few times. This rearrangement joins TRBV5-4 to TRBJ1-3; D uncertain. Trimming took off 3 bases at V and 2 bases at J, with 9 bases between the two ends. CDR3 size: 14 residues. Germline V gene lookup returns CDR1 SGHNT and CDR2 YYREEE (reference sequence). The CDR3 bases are TGTGCCAGCAGCTCCCACAGTACTGGAAACACCATATATTTT. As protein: CASSSHSTGNTIYF.